These 12 T cell receptor beta chains share one sample of origin, sequenced in a study of T-cell memory formation after mild COVID-19. TCRdb re-derived calls from the 5' RACE reads in MiXCR, one entry per CDR3 protein. Of 130,000 to 150,000 distinct CDR3 sequences listed, roughly 6.3% are singletons. Material: PBMCs or a T cell subset sorted from them (not recorded which). These receptors were collected from an adult woman who had mild COVID-19 (a few samples of this study predate the infection). Cell type and time point are not known.

There are many counts of this clonotype. The rearrangement joins TRBV12-3 or TRBV12-4 to TRBJ2-1, with 7 bases aligning to TRBD2. The CDR3 runs 18 residues. After removal of 5 bases from V and 2 bases from J, the junction contained 15 bases not matched to a gene. The DNA for the CDR3 is TGTGCCAGCAGTCGCAGCCGTGGCGGGAGCGGGACCTACAATGAGCAGTTCTTC. It codes for CASSRSRGGSGTYNEQFF.

This clonotype was seen at least ten times. This sequence joins TRBV12-3 or TRBV12-4 and TRBJ2-2, with a weak D call TRBD1 (5 bases). The CDR3 extends over 15 amino acids. V was pared by 1 base and J by 6 bases, with 12 bases between. This CDR3 reads CASSLGSGFPGELFF. The CDR3 DNA reads TGTGCCAGCAGTTTAGGATCAGGGTTTCCCGGGGAGCTGTTTTTT.

The V and J genes are TRBV9 and TRBJ2-2; D gene unclear. The CDR3 loop spans 13 amino acids. Trimming removed 2 bases from V and 7 bases from J, with 9 bases in between. Germline V gene data show CDR1 as SGDLS and CDR2 as YYNGEE. Here the CDR3 DNA reads TGTGCCAGCAGCGTCCTAGGTGTCGGGGAGCTGTTTTTT. It is translated as CASSVLGVGELFF. The full variable domain, completed using reference TRBV9 and TRBJ2-2, is DSGVTQTPKHLITATGQRVTLRCSPRSGDLSVYWYQQSLDQGLQFLIQYYNGEERAKGNILERFSAQQFPDLHSELNLSSLELGDSALYFCASSVLGVGELFFGEGSRLTVL.

This clonotype was counted at least ten times. The V call is TRBV7-2, the J call TRBJ2-3; D is unclear. V was shortened by 1 base and J by 3 bases, with 11 bases between the two germline ends. The CDR3 is 15 residues long. Germline V gene data show CDR1 as SGHTA and CDR2 as FQGNSA. The CDR3 spells CASSLGNLGTDTQYF. The DNA for the CDR3 is TGTGCCAGCAGCTTAGGCAACCTGGGGACAGATACGCAGTATTTT.

Written as DNA, the CDR3 is TGTGCCAGCAGCCCGACGTCGACAGGGAATCACTATGGCTACACCTTC. Residues: CASSPTSTGNHYGYTF. V and J are TRBV12-3 or TRBV12-4 and TRBJ1-2; 7 positions agree with TRBD1. The CDR3 extends over 16 amino acids. The V gene end was trimmed by 6 bases and the J gene end by 3 bases; junction bases not matched to a gene: 13.

The rearrangement uses TRBV5-6 and TRBJ1-1, with D unclear. Germline CDR1 and CDR2: SGHDT and YYEEEE. The CDR3 runs 14 residues. V gave up 1 base and J gave up 2 bases, with 9 bases separating them. CDR3 bases: TGTGCCAGCAGCTTGAGCCGACGTAACACTGAAGCTTTCTTT. Protein: CASSLSRRNTEAFF.

This clonotype has a handful of counts. The chain recombines TRBV12-3 or TRBV12-4 with TRBJ1-5, with TRBD1 matching 9 bases. Trimming took 6 bases from V and 7 from J; bases not matched to a gene: 4. This CDR3 is built from 13 residues. The CDR3 spells CASRTGGEQPQHF. CDR3 sequence (DNA): TGTGCCAGCAGGACAGGGGGGGAACAGCCCCAGCATTTT.

This clonotype was seen more than once but under ten times. V is TRBV20-1 and J is TRBJ2-7, with D possibly TRBD1 on 6 matching bases. Germline V gene lookup returns CDR1 DFQATT and CDR2 SNEGSKA (reference sequence). The length of the CDR3 is 14 residues. Trimming stripped 2 bases from V and 5 bases from J, with 16 bases between. The CDR3 DNA is TGCAGTGCTAGAAGCGGTGTTGGGGGCAACGAGCAGTACTTC. Its translation is CSARSGVGGNEQYF.

This clonotype was counted ten times or more. The gene calls are TRBV12-3 or TRBV12-4 and TRBJ2-7; D not resolved. The CDR3 sequence is 13 residues long. V lost 4 bases and J 2 bases, leaving 9 bases between the germline ends. This chain's CDR3 is CASSSMAAYEQYF. The CDR3 nucleotides read TGTGCCAGCAGTTCTATGGCAGCCTACGAGCAGTACTTC.

This clonotype has a count of ten or more. The gene calls are TRBV27 and TRBJ1-5, with TRBD1 matching 9 bases. V gave up 6 bases and J gave up 5 bases; unmatched junction bases: 5. Germline CDR1 is MNHEY and CDR2 is SMNVEV (reference sequence). This CDR3 spans 14 amino acids. The CDR3 coding sequence is TGTGCCAGCAGGGACCACAGGGGGCATCAGCCCCAGCATTTT. Its translation: CASRDHRGHQPQHF.

This clonotype was seen more than once but under ten times. V and J are TRBV24-1 and TRBJ1-2; a possible D gene is TRBD1 (6 bases). Germline V gives CDR1 KGHDR, CDR2 SFDVKD. V was cut by 0 bases and J by 6 bases, with 10 bases left in between. CDR3 size: 14 residues. The CDR3, as DNA: TGTGCCACCAGTGATTTGAACAGGGAGGATGGCTACACCTTC. Translation gives CATSDLNREDGYTF.

This clonotype has a count of ten or more. The chain combines TRBV24-1 with TRBJ2-7, with D tentatively TRBD1 (6 bases). Germline V lookup: CDR1 KGHDR, CDR2 SFDVKD. The CDR3 contains 16 residues. V shed 5 bases and J shed 0 bases, with 16 bases lying between them. CDR3 residues: CATSGPNQGSSYEQYF. CDR3 DNA: TGTGCCACCAGTGGGCCAAACCAGGGGAGCTCCTACGAGCAGTACTTC.